Listed here are 30 T cell receptor beta chains from one sample, sequenced in a study of early T cells in non-severe SARS-CoV-2 infection. MiXCR was run by TCRdb on the 5' RACE reads, yielding one entry per CDR3 protein. The table lists about 44,000 distinct CDR3 sequences, about 23% of them singletons. Here the sequenced sample was whole blood, taken at baseline. Receptors originate from an adult who was a healthcare worker with PCR-confirmed SARS-CoV-2 infection or an uninfected control (not recorded which).

This chain links TRBV7-9 with TRBJ1-2; 7 bases are shared with TRBD1. Germline CDR1 is SEHNR and CDR2 is FQNEAQ (reference sequence). The trim removed 0 bases at V and 3 bases at J, leaving 4 bases unmatched. There are 15 residues in the CDR3. The CDR3 loop reads CASSLAGGDDYGYTF. The CDR3 nucleotides read TGTGCCAGCAGCTTAGCAGGGGGCGATGACTATGGCTACACCTTC.

V gene TRBV7-2 combines with J gene TRBJ2-5, with D hard to call. The length of the CDR3 is 15 residues. The germline V gene encodes CDR1 SGHTA and CDR2 FQGNSA. With 2 bases removed from V and 6 bases from J, the gap between germline ends came to 16 bases. CDR3 amino acids: CASSLSTGSAKTQYF. The CDR3 nucleotides read TGTGCCAGCAGCTTATCCACGGGCAGCGCCAAGACCCAGTACTTC.

In this sample, this clonotype turned up many times. The V and J genes are TRBV20-1 and TRBJ2-3, with D hard to call. This CDR3 is 11 amino acids long. Trimming removed 2 bases at V and 4 bases at J, with 4 bases between. Germline V gene sequence: CDR1 DFQATT, CDR2 SNEGSKA (reference sequence). The CDR3 sequence: CSARYADTQYF. In DNA form, the CDR3 reads TGCAGTGCTAGATACGCAGATACGCAGTATTTT.

The V gene is TRBV7-6, the J gene TRBJ2-4; 10 bases fit TRBD2. The J segment lost 5 bases and the V segment lost 5 bases, leaving 15 bases of the junction unmatched. Germline CDR1 is SGHVS and CDR2 is FNYEAQ. The CDR3 spans 18 residues. CDR3 sequence (DNA): TGTGCCAGCAGCCCACAAGCGGGGGGGCCGTTTTTTGAAAACATTCAGTACTTC. Its protein is CASSPQAGGPFFENIQYF.

The rearrangement links TRBV7-2 to TRBJ1-5; possible D gene TRBD1, 5 bases. The V end lost 1 base, the J end lost 5 bases, and 6 bases lay between the germline ends. In germline, CDR1 is SGHTA, CDR2 FQGNSA. The CDR3 is 13 residues long. The CDR3 DNA reads TGTGCCAGCAGCTTAGTAGGGGATCAGCCCCAGCATTTT. This gives the protein CASSLVGDQPQHF.

This clonotype was detected a few times. The V and J genes are TRBV7-6 and TRBJ2-5; D unresolved. The CDR3 runs to 11 residues. Trimming removed 5 bases at V and 1 base at J, with 2 bases between. Germline V gives CDR1 SGHVS, CDR2 FNYEAQ. This chain's CDR3 is CASSAQETQYF. The CDR3 bases are TGTGCCAGCAGCGCCCAAGAGACCCAGTACTTC.

The chain combines TRBV27 with TRBJ2-3; the D is unclear. The CDR3 is 13 residues long. V lost 3 bases to trimming and J lost 6 bases, with 10 bases between them. The germline V gene has CDR1 MNHEY and CDR2 SMNVEV (reference sequence). The CDR3 sequence is CASSFAGSDTQYF. The CDR3 DNA is TGTGCCAGCAGTTTTGCCGGGTCCGATACGCAGTATTTT.

This rearrangement joins TRBV12-3 or TRBV12-4 to TRBJ2-5; 7 nucleotides agree with TRBD1. CDR3 length equals 17 residues. V trimming: 6 bases; J trimming: 2 bases; junction bases outside the gene matches: 15. In DNA, the CDR3 is TGTGCCAGCAGCCCCAGGGGGTCAGGGGGTGGACAAGAGACCCAGTACTTC. Amino acids: CASSPRGSGGGQETQYF.

This clonotype was observed a few times. J is TRBJ1-2 and V is TRBV7-9; D may be TRBD1 (5 bases). CDR3 size: 15 residues. With 5 bases removed from V and 8 bases from J, the gap between germline ends came to 21 bases. The germline CDR1 and CDR2 sequences are SEHNR and FQNEAQ (reference sequence). The CDR3 bases are TGTGCCAGCAGCGCGCTAGGCTCAGTTTGGACAGGCTACACCTTC. This encodes CASSALGSVWTGYTF.

In its sample, this clonotype was seen many times. CDR3 nucleotides: TGTGCCAGCAGTCCGAGCGGAGCAGGGGTTCGTGGCACAGATACGCAGTATTTT. Its protein is CASSPSGAGVRGTDTQYF. J is TRBJ2-3 and V is TRBV27, with D perhaps TRBD1 (6 bases). Trimming took 5 bases from V and 1 from J, leaving 22 bases between them. Germline values: CDR1 MNHEY, CDR2 SMNVEV (reference sequence). The CDR3 has 18 residues.

The chain combines TRBV7-6 with TRBJ2-3, with D perhaps TRBD2 (6 bases). V was shortened by 2 bases and J by 0 bases, with 15 bases between the two germline ends. The germline gives CDR1 SGHVS, CDR2 FNYEAQ. The CDR3 runs 17 residues. CDR3 sequence reads: CASSLSGLTSSTDTQYF. In nucleotides, the CDR3 is TGTGCCAGCAGCTTAAGCGGACTAACCTCTAGCACAGATACGCAGTATTTT.

This clonotype was seen only once. The CDR3 region has the DNA TGTGCCAGCAGCTCTGAGGACGCCCGCTCTGGAAACACCATATATTTT. It encodes CASSSEDARSGNTIYF. The rearrangement uses TRBV7-3 and TRBJ1-3, with D hard to call. V lost 4 bases and J lost 0, with 13 bases in between. Germline V CDR1 and CDR2: SGHTA, FQGTGA. CDR3 length: 16 residues.

This clonotype occurred a few times. The V gene is TRBV18, the J gene TRBJ1-1, with 8 bases matching TRBD1. The junction had 19 bases not matched to a gene; V was cut back by 3 bases and J by 4 bases. Germline CDR1 KGHSH, CDR2 LQKENI. The CDR3 covers 19 residues. The CDR3 spells CASSPIATGAIFTSTEAFF. Written as DNA, the CDR3 is TGTGCCAGCTCACCTATCGCGACAGGGGCAATATTTACATCCACTGAAGCTTTCTTT.

This clonotype was observed a few times. This chain uses TRBV3-1 with TRBJ1-5, with D perhaps TRBD1 (5 bases). Trimming took 3 bases from V and 6 from J, leaving 12 bases between them. This CDR3 spans 14 amino acids. The germline V gene encodes CDR1 LGHDT and CDR2 YNNKEL (reference sequence). This CDR3 reads CASSQFSGSQPQHF. CDR3 sequence (DNA): TGTGCCAGCAGCCAGTTTTCAGGGAGTCAGCCCCAGCATTTT.

The chain recombines TRBV7-9 with TRBJ1-6, with D possibly TRBD1 on 6 matching bases. The V end was cut by 3 bases, the J end by 2 bases, with 14 bases between. Germline V gene data show CDR1 as SEHNR and CDR2 as FQNEAQ (reference sequence). The CDR3 loop spans 17 amino acids. The CDR3 loop reads CASSLDGEGAYNSPLHF. DNA of the CDR3: TGTGCCAGCAGCTTGGATGGTGAGGGGGCCTATAATTCACCCCTCCACTTT.

The chain joins TRBV6-5 to TRBJ2-7, with D perhaps matching TRBD2 (6 bases). Trimming shortened V by 8 bases and J by 4 bases, and 12 bases separated the two germline ends. CDR1 and CDR2 (germline): MNHEY, SVGAGI. CDR3 size: 12 residues. CDR3 in DNA: TGTGCCAGCCGCGGAGGGGTTTACGAGCAGTACTTC. This translates into CASRGGVYEQYF.

The chain recombines TRBV6-5 with TRBJ2-3; 7 nucleotides line up with TRBD1. The CDR3 sequence is 16 residues long. The J segment lost 2 bases and the V segment lost 6 bases, leaving 11 bases of the junction unmatched. Germline V gene data show CDR1 as MNHEY and CDR2 as SVGAGI. The CDR3 sequence: CASSLDRPEVTDTQYF. The CDR3 DNA sequence: TGTGCCAGCAGCCTGGACAGGCCAGAGGTCACAGATACGCAGTATTTT.

The J gene is TRBJ1-2, the V gene TRBV28; no reliable D call. Germline loops: CDR1 MDHEN, CDR2 SYDVKM. This CDR3 contains 12 residues. V lost 3 bases and J 5 bases, leaving 7 bases between the germline ends. In DNA, the CDR3 is TGTGCCAGCAGTTTGCAACTTTATGGCTACACCTTC. This gives the protein CASSLQLYGYTF.

This chain links TRBV7-2 with TRBJ2-7; unclear D gene. The CDR3 sequence is 16 residues long. Trimming pared 5 bases from V and 3 bases from J, leaving 20 bases between. Germline V gene data show CDR1 as SGHTA and CDR2 as FQGNSA. Here the CDR3 DNA reads TGTGCCAGCAGCCCCGGTGGGATGGCGGTATTCTACGAGCAGTACTTC. This encodes CASSPGGMAVFYEQYF.

This clonotype counts as medium-sized. The rearrangement joins TRBV7-6 to TRBJ2-5; no clear D. Germline assignment: CDR1 SGHVS and CDR2 FNYEAQ. V was shortened by 1 base and J by 5 bases, with 5 bases between the two germline ends. The CDR3 is 12 amino acids. The DNA of the CDR3 is TGTGCCAGCAGCTTAGAACTGGAGACCCAGTACTTC. Protein: CASSLELETQYF.

Only a few counts were recorded for this clonotype. This chain links TRBV18 with TRBJ2-5; TRBD2 might be the D (6 bases). This CDR3 comprises 13 residues. V was trimmed by 5 bases and J by 5 bases, leaving 12 bases between them. Germline CDR1 KGHSH, CDR2 LQKENI. CDR3 loop: CASSKLASETQYF. In nucleotides, the CDR3 is TGTGCCAGCTCAAAACTAGCTTCGGAGACCCAGTACTTC.

There are a few counts of this clonotype. The genes are TRBV6-5 and TRBJ2-1; D uncertain. V was cut by 6 bases and J by 5 bases, with 20 bases left in between. This CDR3 spans 16 amino acids. Germline V lookup: CDR1 MNHEY, CDR2 SVGAGI. This chain's CDR3 is CASRSYEVSSHNEQFF. The CDR3 nucleotides are TGTGCCAGCAGGTCATACGAAGTTAGCTCGCACAATGAGCAGTTCTTC.

This clonotype appeared a few times. The chain links TRBV5-1 to TRBJ2-5; no clear D. CDR1 is SGHRS and CDR2 is YFSETQ in the germline V gene. The CDR3 runs to 14 residues. The V end was cut by 0 bases, the J end by 1 base, with 7 bases between. CDR3 coding DNA: TGCGCCAGCAGCTTGGCTGAATCCCAAGAGACCCAGTACTTC. It is translated as CASSLAESQETQYF.

This clonotype was recorded at least ten times. CDR3 DNA: TGTGCCACCCTACCGGGAGGAGGACAGGGGAACACTGAAGCTTTCTTT. Encoded protein: CATLPGGGQGNTEAFF. This chain connects TRBV10-3 to TRBJ1-1, with TRBD1 identical over 8 bases. The V segment lost 10 bases and the J segment 1 base; nucleotides outside the gene matches: 14. This CDR3 is built from 16 residues. CDR1 and CDR2 from the germline V gene are ENHRY and SYGVKD.

The chain links TRBV7-6 to TRBJ1-6, with D maybe TRBD1 (5 bases). Germline V gives CDR1 SGHVS, CDR2 FNYEAQ. The length of the CDR3 is 14 residues. Deletions cut 4 bases from V and 9 bases from J, with 13 bases between. The CDR3: CASSSRDSSSPLHF. CDR3 coding DNA: TGTGCCAGCAGCTCGAGAGACAGTTCTTCACCCCTCCACTTT.

This clonotype was counted many times. The rearrangement uses TRBV2 and TRBJ2-2, with D perhaps matching TRBD1 (6 bases). Germline values: CDR1 SNHLY, CDR2 FYNNEI. The CDR3 extends over 15 amino acids. With 6 bases removed from V and 1 base from J, the gap between germline ends came to 12 bases. The CDR3, as DNA: TGTGCCAGCAGCCGAGAAGGGGGGAACACCGGGGAGCTGTTTTTT. Protein: CASSREGGNTGELFF.

In this sample, this clonotype turned up a few times. The V gene is TRBV5-4, the J gene TRBJ2-2; 8 bases fit TRBD2. The CDR3 contains 17 residues. After removal of 4 bases from V and 4 bases from J, the junction contained 12 bases not matched to a gene. CDR1 is SGHNT and CDR2 is YYREEE in the germline V gene (reference sequence). For the CDR3, the DNA is TGTGCCAGCAGCCCTCCGGGGCGGGGGGCCAGCACCGGGGAGCTGTTTTTT. Amino acid sequence: CASSPPGRGASTGELFF.

V and J are TRBV6-1 and TRBJ2-2; unclear D gene. V was shortened by 6 bases and J by 4 bases, with 12 bases between the two germline ends. Germline CDR1 and CDR2: MNHNS and SASEGT. This CDR3 region has 14 residues. The DNA of the CDR3 is TGTGCCAGCAGAGTTAGTTGGGGCACCGGGGAGCTGTTTTTT. It specifies CASRVSWGTGELFF.

This clonotype was seen a handful of times. The chain employs TRBV6-1 and TRBJ1-2; 10 positions match TRBD1. The CDR3 covers 15 residues. In germline, CDR1 is MNHNS, CDR2 SASEGT. Trimming took 0 bases from V and 8 from J; bases not matched to a gene: 6. The CDR3 nucleotides are TGTGCCAGCAGTGAAGCGCGGGACAGGGGATGGGGCTACACCTTC. Protein product: CASSEARDRGWGYTF.

This clonotype was counted a few times. V gene TRBV6-1 combines with J gene TRBJ1-4; D is possibly TRBD1 (5 bases). Trimming stripped 7 bases from V and 3 bases from J, with 12 bases between. The germline CDR1 and CDR2 sequences are MNHNS and SASEGT. This CDR3 region has 14 residues. This chain's CDR3 is CASIEGSANEKLFF. The CDR3 DNA reads TGTGCCAGCATCGAGGGGTCAGCTAATGAAAAACTGTTTTTT.